The subject of this entry is one T cell receptor (beta chain). The antigen is undetermined. Extracted RNA was reverse transcribed, and the resulting cDNA served as sequencing template. Only in-frame clones appear in the TCRdb table, and some are missing; sequencing was by immunoSEQ multiplex PCR. The sample has 170,000 or so clones, 63% seen once; the top ten hold about 1.5%. Trimming took 1 base from V and 5 from J, leaving 12 bases between them. Germline V gene lookup returns CDR1 SEHNR and CDR2 FQNEAQ (reference sequence). The CDR3 is made up of 14 amino acids. Peripheral blood samples and lesional scalp punch biopsies were obtained from alopecia areata patients. This entry is derived from a study of CD8+ T cells in alopecia areata. Study context: Among treated patients, oral tofacitinib was administered at 5 to 10 mg twice daily. Tofacitinib continued for 6 to 18 months and was then withheld for 6 months.

Findings and limits, study-wide: Between patients, shared TCR sequences were less clear than in mice. This was possibly due in part to HLA diversity in the patient population.

V is TRBV7-9 and J is TRBJ2-7, with D possibly being TRBD2 (5 bases). The input for sequencing was CD4+ T cells sorted from blood, taken at week 0. The TCR was taken from a human donor with alopecia areata. CDR3 sequence: CASSLDLYGDEQYF. The CDR3 coding sequence is TGTGCCAGCAGCTTAGACCTCTACGGGGACGAGCAGTACTTC.